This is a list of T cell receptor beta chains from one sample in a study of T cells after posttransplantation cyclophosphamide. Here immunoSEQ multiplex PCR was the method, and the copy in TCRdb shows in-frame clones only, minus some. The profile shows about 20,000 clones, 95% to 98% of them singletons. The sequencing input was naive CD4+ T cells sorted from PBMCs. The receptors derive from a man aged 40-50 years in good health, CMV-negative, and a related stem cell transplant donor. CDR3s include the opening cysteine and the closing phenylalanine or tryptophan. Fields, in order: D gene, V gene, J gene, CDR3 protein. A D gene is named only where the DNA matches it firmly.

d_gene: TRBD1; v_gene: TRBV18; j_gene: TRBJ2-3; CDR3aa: CASSPKTGGFTDTQYF
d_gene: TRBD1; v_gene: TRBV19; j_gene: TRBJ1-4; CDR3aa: CASSPSQGGPANEKLFF
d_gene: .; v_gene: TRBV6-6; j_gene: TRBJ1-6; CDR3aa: CASSYRGWDSPLHF
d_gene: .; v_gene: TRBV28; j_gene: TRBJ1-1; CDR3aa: CASSFKRGAGVTEAFF
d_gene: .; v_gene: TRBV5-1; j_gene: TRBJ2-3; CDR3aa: CASSAGQSTDTQYF
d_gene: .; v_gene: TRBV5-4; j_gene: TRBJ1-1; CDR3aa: CASSLAFRAGVTEAFF
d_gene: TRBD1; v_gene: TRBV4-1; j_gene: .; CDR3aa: CASSQDRQGRTYEQYF
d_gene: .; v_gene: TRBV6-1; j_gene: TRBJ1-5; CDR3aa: CASSEYGQPQHF
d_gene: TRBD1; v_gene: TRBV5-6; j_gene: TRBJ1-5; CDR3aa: CASSAGGAGQPQHF
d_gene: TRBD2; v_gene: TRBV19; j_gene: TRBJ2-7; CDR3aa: CASSRGLAGVYEQYF
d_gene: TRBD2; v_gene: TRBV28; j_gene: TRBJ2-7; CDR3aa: CASSLMAAGALGEQYF
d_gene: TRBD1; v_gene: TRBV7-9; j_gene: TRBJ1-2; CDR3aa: CASSHRDRDYGYTF
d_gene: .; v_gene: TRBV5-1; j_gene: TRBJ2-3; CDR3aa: CATSTGRQGGTDTQYF
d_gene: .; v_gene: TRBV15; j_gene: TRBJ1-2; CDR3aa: CATSRQGRAYGYTF
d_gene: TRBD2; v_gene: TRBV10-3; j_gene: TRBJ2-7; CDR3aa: CAISPGLAGARPYEQYF
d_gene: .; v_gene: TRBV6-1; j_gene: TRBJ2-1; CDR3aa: CASRRLGGEQFF
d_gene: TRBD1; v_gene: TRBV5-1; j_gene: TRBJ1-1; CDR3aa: CASSPGTGGINTEAFF
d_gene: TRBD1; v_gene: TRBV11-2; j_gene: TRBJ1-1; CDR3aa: CASSVNRGRNTEAFF
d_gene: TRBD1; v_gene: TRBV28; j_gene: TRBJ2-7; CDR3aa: CASTFGDRDAYEQYF
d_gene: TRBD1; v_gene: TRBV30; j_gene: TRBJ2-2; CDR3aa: CAWRGQGARTGELFF
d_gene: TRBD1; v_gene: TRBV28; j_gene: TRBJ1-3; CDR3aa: CASSFGTDSGNTIYF
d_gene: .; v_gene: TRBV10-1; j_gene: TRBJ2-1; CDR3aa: CASSEELHNEQFF
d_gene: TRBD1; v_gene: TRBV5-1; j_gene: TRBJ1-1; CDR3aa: CASSSQGAATEAFF
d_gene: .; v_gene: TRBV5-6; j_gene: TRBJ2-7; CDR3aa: CASSLLAYEQYF
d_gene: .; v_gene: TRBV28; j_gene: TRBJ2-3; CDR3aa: CASSHRRGYPDTQYF
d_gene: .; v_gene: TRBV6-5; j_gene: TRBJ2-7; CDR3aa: CASRMGGSGYEQYF
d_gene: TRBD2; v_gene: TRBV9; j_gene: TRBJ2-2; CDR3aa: CASSALAGGPTGELFF
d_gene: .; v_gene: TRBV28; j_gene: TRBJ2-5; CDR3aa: CASSSSLTPLAEQETQYF
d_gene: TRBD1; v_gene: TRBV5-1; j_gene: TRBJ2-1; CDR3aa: CASSQPGQGANEQFF
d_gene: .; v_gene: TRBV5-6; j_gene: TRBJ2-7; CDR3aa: CASRDSRSYEQYF
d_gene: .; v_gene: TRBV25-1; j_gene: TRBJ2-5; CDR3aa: CASSLSRAGETQYF
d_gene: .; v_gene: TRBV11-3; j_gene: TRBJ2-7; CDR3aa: CASSSAGGSSYEQYF
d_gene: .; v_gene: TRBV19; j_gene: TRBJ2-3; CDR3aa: CASSLGLGVKDTQYF
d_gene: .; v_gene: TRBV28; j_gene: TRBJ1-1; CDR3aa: CASSLTGLMNTEAFF
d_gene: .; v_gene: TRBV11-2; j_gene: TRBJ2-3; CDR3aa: CASSLAGPESTDTQYF
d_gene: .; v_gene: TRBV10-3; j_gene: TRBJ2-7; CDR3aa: CAISEVAYYEQYF
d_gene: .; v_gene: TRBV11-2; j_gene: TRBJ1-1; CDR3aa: CASSSSGGAFF
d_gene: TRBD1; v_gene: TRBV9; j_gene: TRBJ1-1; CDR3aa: CASSPGGQGAYTEAFF
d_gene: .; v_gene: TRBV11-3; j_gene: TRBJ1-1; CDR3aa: CASSLEATGQAFF
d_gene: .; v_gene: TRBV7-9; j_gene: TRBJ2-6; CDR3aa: CASSLAAESGANVLTF